This record covers a single TCR beta chain. The PCR made use of 60 Vbeta and 13 Jbeta primers. The method was immunoSEQ multiplex PCR; TCRdb's version includes in-frame clones alone and lacks a portion of them. Its listing shows fewer than 200,000 clones. This record belongs to a study of cytomegalovirus exposure and HLA in healthy donors. The CDR3 sequence is 13 residues long. Germline CDR1 LNHDA, CDR2 SQIVND (reference sequence). The V segment lost 6 bases and the J segment 2 bases; nucleotides outside the gene matches: 1. V gene TRBV19 combines with J gene TRBJ1-5; 7 bases are a match to TRBD1. The source material was PBMCs. This receptor was taken from a man in his thirties or forties in good health and CMV-seronegative. CDR3 DNA sequence: TGTGCCAGTAGAGGACAGGGCAATCAGCCCCAGCATTTT. Protein sequence: CASRGQGNQPQHF.